This paragraph covers one T cell receptor beta chain sequence. What it binds is not known. Just one base apart from a much larger clone, this may be a read error. Aged roughly 6 to 95, donors were systemically healthy Caucasians from Russia. The data were obtained in a study of blood T cells in healthy people across ages. Germline V lookup: CDR1 ENHRY, CDR2 SYGVKD. The CDR3 is made up of 13 amino acids. General study results and limits: Naive T cell percentage and TCR beta diversity correlated strongly. No one knew whether donors had CMV, which possibly confounded expanded clonotype changes. Comparison with aged donors showed that long-lived donors had more naive CD4+ cells and higher diversity.

Using a J-beta primer mix together with a sample-barcoded 5' primer, a second PCR was run for roughly 7 to 12 cycles. TCRdb fed the 5' RACE reads into MiXCR, producing one record per CDR3 protein. The sample includes 850,000 to 1,100,000 distinct CDR3 sequences, less than 45% of them seen just once. V gene TRBV10-3 combines with J gene TRBJ2-5; D uncertain. The DNA matches TRBJ2-7 better at its end, which makes the J call doubtful. Material for sequencing was blood. The sequence derives from a man aged 18 to 29 in good health. The CDR3: CAISESNGREQYF. The CDR3 nucleotides read TGTGCCATCAGTGAGTCGAACGGTCGCGAGCAGTACTTC.